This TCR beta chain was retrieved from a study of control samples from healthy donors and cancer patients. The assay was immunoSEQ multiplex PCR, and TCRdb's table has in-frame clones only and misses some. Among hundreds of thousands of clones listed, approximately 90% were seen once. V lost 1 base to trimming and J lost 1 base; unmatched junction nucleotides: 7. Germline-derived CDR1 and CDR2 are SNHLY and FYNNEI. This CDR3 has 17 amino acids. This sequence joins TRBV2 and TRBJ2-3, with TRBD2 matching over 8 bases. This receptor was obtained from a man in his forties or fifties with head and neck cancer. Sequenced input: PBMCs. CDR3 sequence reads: CASSEDRPGGGTDTQYF. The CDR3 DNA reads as TGTGCCAGCAGTGAAGATCGTCCGGGAGGGGGCACAGATACGCAGTATTTT.